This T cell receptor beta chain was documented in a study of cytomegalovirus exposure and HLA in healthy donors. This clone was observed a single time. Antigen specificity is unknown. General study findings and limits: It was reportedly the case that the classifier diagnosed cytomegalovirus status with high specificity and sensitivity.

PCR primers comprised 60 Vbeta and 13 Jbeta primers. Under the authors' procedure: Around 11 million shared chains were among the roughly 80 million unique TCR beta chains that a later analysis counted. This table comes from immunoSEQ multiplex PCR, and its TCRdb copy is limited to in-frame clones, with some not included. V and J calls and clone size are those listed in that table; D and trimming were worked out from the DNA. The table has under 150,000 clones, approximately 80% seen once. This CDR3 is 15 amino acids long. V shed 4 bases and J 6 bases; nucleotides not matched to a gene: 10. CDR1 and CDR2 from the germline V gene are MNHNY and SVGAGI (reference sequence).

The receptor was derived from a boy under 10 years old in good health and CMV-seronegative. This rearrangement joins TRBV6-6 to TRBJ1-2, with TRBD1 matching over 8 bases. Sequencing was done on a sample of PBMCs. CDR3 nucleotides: TGTGCCAGCAGTTCCGGGACAGGACTAGGACATGGCTACACCTTC. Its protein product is CASSSGTGLGHGYTF.